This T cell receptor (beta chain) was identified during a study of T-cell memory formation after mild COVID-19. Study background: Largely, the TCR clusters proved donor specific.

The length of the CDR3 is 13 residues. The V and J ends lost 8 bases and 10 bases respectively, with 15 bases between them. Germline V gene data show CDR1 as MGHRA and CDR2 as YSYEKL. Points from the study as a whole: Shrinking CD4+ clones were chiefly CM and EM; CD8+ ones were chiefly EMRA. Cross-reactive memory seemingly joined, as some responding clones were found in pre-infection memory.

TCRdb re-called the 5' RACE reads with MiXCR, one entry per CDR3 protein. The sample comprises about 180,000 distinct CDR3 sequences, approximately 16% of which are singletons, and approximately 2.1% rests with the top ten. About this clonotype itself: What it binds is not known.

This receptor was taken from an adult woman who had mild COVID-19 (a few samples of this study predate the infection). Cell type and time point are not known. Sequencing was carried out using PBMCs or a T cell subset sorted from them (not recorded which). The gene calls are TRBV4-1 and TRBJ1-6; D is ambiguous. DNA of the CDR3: TGCGCCAGCGACTCCGATGGGAACTCACCCCTCCACTTT. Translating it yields CASDSDGNSPLHF.